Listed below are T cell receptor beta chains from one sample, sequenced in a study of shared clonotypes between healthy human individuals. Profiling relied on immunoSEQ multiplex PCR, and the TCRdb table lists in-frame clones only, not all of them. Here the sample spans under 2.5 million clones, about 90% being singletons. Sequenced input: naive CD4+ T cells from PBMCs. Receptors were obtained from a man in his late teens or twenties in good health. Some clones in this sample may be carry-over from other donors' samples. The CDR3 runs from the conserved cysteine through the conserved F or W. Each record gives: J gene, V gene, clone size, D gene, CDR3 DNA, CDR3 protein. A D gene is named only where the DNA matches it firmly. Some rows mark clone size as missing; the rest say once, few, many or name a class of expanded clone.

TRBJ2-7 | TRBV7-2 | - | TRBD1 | TGTGCCAGCAGCTTAGAACCAGGGGGCTACGAGCAGTACTTC | CASSLEPGGYEQYF
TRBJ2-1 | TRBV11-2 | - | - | TGTGCCAGCAGCTTATCTCTCCGTTCTGTCTACAATGAGCAGTTCTTC | CASSLSLRSVYNEQFF
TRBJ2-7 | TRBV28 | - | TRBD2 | TGTGCCAGCAGCCGGACTAGCGGACCATCCTACGAGCAGTACTTC | CASSRTSGPSYEQYF
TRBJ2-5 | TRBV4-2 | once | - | TGTGCCAGCAGCCTCCGGGGGCTAGCGGCGGAAGAGACCCAGTACTTC | CASSLRGLAAEETQYF
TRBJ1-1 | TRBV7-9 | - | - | TGTGCCAGCAGCTTAGACCGGGGGGATGAAGCTTTCTTT | CASSLDRGDEAFF
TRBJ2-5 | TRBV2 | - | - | TGTGCCAGCAGTGTTACAGGGAGGGAGACCCAGTACTTC | CASSVTGRETQYF
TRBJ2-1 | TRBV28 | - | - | TGTGCCAGCAGTTCAAGGGAGCAGTTCTTC | CASSSREQFF
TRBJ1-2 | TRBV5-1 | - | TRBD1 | TGCGCCAGCAGCTCCAATGGACAGGGCGGGTATGGCTACACCTTC | CASSSNGQGGYGYTF
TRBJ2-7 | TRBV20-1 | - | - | TGCAGTGCTACCCCCTACGAGCAGTACTTC | CSATPYEQYF
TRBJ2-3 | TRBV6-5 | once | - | TGTGCCAGCAGAGGGTGGGACACAGATACGCAGTATTTT | CASRGWDTDTQYF
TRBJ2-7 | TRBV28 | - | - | TGTGCCAGCTGCACAATCACGGCGGTATACGAGCAGTACTTC | CASCTITAVYEQYF
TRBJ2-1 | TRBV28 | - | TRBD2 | TGTGCCAGCAGGCCTAGCGGGAGACTCGGCAATGAGCAGTTCTTC | CASRPSGRLGNEQFF
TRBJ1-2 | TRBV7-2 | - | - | TGTGCCAGCAGGCACACAGGCAGGAAAGATTATGGCTACACCTTC | CASRHTGRKDYGYTF
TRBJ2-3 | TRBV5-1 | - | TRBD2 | TGCGCCAGCAGCTTGGAATCTAGCGGGAGGGGCACAGATACGCAGTATTTT | CASSLESSGRGTDTQYF
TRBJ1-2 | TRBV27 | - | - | TGTGCCAGCAGTTTATCAGCTACTAACTATGGCTACACCTTC | CASSLSATNYGYTF
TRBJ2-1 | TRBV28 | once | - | TGTGCCAGCAGTTTAGCCTCGACGAGGCAGTTCTTC | CASSLASTRQFF
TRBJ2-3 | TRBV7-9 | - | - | TGTGCCAGCAGCCCGGGACCTAGCGTTGCAGATACGCAGTATTTT | CASSPGPSVADTQYF
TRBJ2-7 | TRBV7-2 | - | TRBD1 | TGTGCCAGCAGCCGCGACAGGGTGAGGAACGAGCAGTACTTC | CASSRDRVRNEQYF
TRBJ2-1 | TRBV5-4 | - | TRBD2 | TGTGCCAGCAGCCTACGCGGGGGTCCGCAATTCTTC | CASSLRGGPQFF
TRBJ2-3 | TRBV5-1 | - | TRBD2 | TGCGCCAGCAGCTTGGCTCTAGCGGGAGGCCTCACAGATACGCAGTATTTT | CASSLALAGGLTDTQYF
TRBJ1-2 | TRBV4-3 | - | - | TGCGCCAGCAGCCAAGGGACAGCCTATGGCTACACCTTC | CASSQGTAYGYTF
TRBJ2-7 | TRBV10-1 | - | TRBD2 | TGCGCCAGCAGCCAGGGCCTAGCGGGAGCCTACGAGCAGTACTTC | CASSQGLAGAYEQYF
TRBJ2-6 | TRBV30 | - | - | TGTGCCTGGAGTGGACGGGGCTCTGGGGCCAACGTCCTGACTTTC | CAWSGRGSGANVLTF
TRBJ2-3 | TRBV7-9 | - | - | TGTGCCAGCAGCTCACCGAGGACTTTTTCTAGCACAGATACGCAGTATTTT | CASSSPRTFSSTDTQYF
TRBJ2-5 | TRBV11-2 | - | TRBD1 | TGTGCCAGCAGCCCCAGGACAGGGCAAGAGACCCAGTACTTC | CASSPRTGQETQYF
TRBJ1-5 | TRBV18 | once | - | TGTGCCAGCTCCTCCACGGAGAATAGCAATCAGCCCCAGCATTTT | CASSSTENSNQPQHF
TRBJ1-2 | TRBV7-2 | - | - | TGTGCCAGCAGCTTCAACAGGGCGGACTATGGCTACACCTTC | CASSFNRADYGYTF
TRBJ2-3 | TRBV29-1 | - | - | TGCAGCGTTGAGGCTGGGGGCACAGATACGCAGTATTTT | CSVEAGGTDTQYF
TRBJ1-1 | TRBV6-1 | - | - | TGTGCCAGCAGTGAAGCTATGATGGACACTGAAGCTTTCTTT | CASSEAMMDTEAFF
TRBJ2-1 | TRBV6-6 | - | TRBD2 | TGTGCCAGCAGTTACTCCGGGACTAGCGGTAGGAATGAGCAGTTCTTC | CASSYSGTSGRNEQFF
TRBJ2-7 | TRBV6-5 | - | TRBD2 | TGTGCCAGCAGGCAAGCGGGAGGGCCGGACGAGCAGTACTTC | CASRQAGGPDEQYF
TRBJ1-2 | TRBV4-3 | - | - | TGCGCCAGCAGCACGATTGGGGGACTCGCGGGAACGGACTATGGCTACACCTTC | CASSTIGGLAGTDYGYTF
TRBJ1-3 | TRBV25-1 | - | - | TGTGCCAGCAGGGAAACTGGAAACACCATATATTTT | CASRETGNTIYF
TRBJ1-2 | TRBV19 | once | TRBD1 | TGTGCCAGTAGTACCCGGACAGGGGCTAACTATGGCTACACCTTC | CASSTRTGANYGYTF
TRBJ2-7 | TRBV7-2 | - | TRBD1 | TGTGCCAGCAGCTTAAGGACAGGGGGGGCCTACGAGCAGTACTTC | CASSLRTGGAYEQYF
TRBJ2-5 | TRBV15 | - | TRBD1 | TGTGCCACCAGCAGAGGGACCTGGACAGGGGGCCGGCAAGAGACCCAGTACTTC | CATSRGTWTGGRQETQYF
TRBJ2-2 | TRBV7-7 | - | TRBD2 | TGTGCCAGCAGCCCCCGGGAGGGTGTTGCCGGGGAGCTGTTTTTT | CASSPREGVAGELFF
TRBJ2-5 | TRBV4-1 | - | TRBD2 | TGCGCCAGCAGCCAAGTAGGACTAGTACGAGAGACCCAGTACTTC | CASSQVGLVRETQYF
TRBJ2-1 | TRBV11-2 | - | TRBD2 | TGTGCCAGCAGCTTAGTGGGCGGGAGGGCCTTGTATGAGCAGTTCTTC | CASSLVGGRALYEQFF
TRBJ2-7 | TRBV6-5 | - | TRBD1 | TGTGCCAGCAGGGGCGGACAGGGGGCCATCGAGCAGTACTTC | CASRGGQGAIEQYF
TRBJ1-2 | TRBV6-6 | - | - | TGTGCCAGCAGTTACGGGACGAACTATGGCTACACCTTC | CASSYGTNYGYTF